The rows below give T cell receptor beta chains drawn from one sample of a study of blood T cells in healthy people across ages. One entry per CDR3 protein, called by TCRdb with MiXCR from the 5' RACE reads. The repertoire includes approximately 1.5 million distinct CDR3 sequences, approximately 43% of them detected once, and around 4% sits in the top ten. The source material was blood. These receptors all come from a woman between 18 and 29 years old in good health. Each CDR3 is given without its conserved first and last residue.

J: TRBJ2-2; V: TRBV27; CDR3: ASSLSIRGTGELF
J: TRBJ1-1; V: TRBV7-9; CDR3: ASSTIGPRGAF
J: TRBJ2-5; V: TRBV9; CDR3: ASSAGQELETQY
J: TRBJ1-2; V: TRBV20-1; CDR3: SAPAPGYGYT
J: TRBJ1-2; V: TRBV7-2; CDR3: ASSSPGGPYGYT
J: TRBJ1-2; V: TRBV7-2; CDR3: ASSRLADYGYT
J: NA; V: TRBV25-1; CDR3: ASSEKTSGTYEQY
J: TRBJ2-5; V: TRBV29-1; CDR3: SVEGGGTLQETQY
J: TRBJ2-1; V: TRBV10-3; CDR3: AISALAGEPYNEQF
J: TRBJ2-3; V: TRBV11-2; CDR3: ASSLDNIGTVTDTQY
J: TRBJ2-5; V: TRBV6-5; CDR3: ASSYGTSGKQETQY
J: TRBJ2-7; V: TRBV7-2; CDR3: ASSPRLISSYEQY
J: TRBJ2-3; V: TRBV25-1; CDR3: ASRGDSVYTQY
J: NA; V: TRBV10-3; CDR3: AISVGNPQSEQY
J: TRBJ2-3; V: TRBV2; CDR3: ASSLTRGARTDTQY
J: TRBJ2-3; V: TRBV20-1; CDR3: SALHKRASTDTQY
J: TRBJ2-6; V: TRBV6-2/TRBV6-3; CDR3: ASSPSTSGRAGANVLT
J: TRBJ1-1; V: TRBV12-3/TRBV12-4; CDR3: ASSSPSTQGANTEAF
J: TRBJ1-2; V: TRBV29-1; CDR3: SVEMTVGTPTRNYGYT
J: TRBJ1-1; V: TRBV20-1; CDR3: SARRPRDLNTEAF
J: TRBJ2-5; V: TRBV3-1; CDR3: ASSLERLAGFQETQY
J: TRBJ1-1; V: TRBV12-3/TRBV12-4; CDR3: ASSPGTRTRTSEAF
J: TRBJ2-3; V: TRBV4-1; CDR3: ASSPAGGADTQY
J: NA; V: TRBV12-3/TRBV12-4; CDR3: ASSFSSGGNIQY
J: TRBJ2-7; V: TRBV18; CDR3: ASSPSTGDHEQY
J: TRBJ2-3; V: TRBV6-5; CDR3: ASSAQLSTDTQY
J: TRBJ1-5; V: TRBV7-2; CDR3: ASSLTGLQPQH
J: TRBJ2-7; V: TRBV29-1; CDR3: SAQRGQATYEQY
J: TRBJ2-2; V: TRBV4-3; CDR3: ASNPGTTGGELF
J: TRBJ1-2; V: TRBV7-9; CDR3: ASGGPGRYGYT
J: TRBJ2-3; V: TRBV5-6; CDR3: ASSSGLGTITDTQY
J: TRBJ2-3; V: TRBV20-1; CDR3: SARLAGGSGTQY
J: TRBJ2-1; V: TRBV2; CDR3: ASSDGLAGF
J: TRBJ2-5; V: TRBV6-2/TRBV6-3; CDR3: ASSTFDEQY
J: TRBJ2-2; V: TRBV9; CDR3: ASSVETREGTGELF
J: NA; V: TRBV27; CDR3: ASSFGGSHEQY
J: TRBJ1-5; V: TRBV28; CDR3: ASSLLTLWDSNQPQH
J: TRBJ2-3; V: TRBV7-9; CDR3: ASSPPGTLLDTQY
J: TRBJ2-7; V: TRBV5-1; CDR3: ASSLAQHISYEQY
J: TRBJ2-3; V: TRBV3-1; CDR3: ASSLVEKVDTQY
J: TRBJ2-2; V: TRBV7-2; CDR3: ASSSRTVNTGELF
J: TRBJ2-1; V: TRBV12-3/TRBV12-4; CDR3: AGSRNRGMVSEQF